This entry describes one T cell receptor beta chain. Antigen: not known. CDR3 length equals 13 residues. Germline V lookup: CDR1 MNHNS, CDR2 SASEGT. The V end was cut by 3 bases, the J end by 10 bases, with 13 bases between. The data originate from a study of CD8 T cells in ankylosing spondylitis. Study-wide points: From matched ankylosing spondylitis synovial fluid, disease-linked clones were reportedly recovered at significantly enriched levels. What appeared characteristic of ankylosing spondylitis blood was a TCR beta motif of under 10 highly homologous variants.

TCRdb itself ran the 5' RACE reads through MiXCR, one entry per CDR3 protein. The table has fewer than 550,000 distinct CDR3 sequences, approximately 5% seen once. The chain uses TRBV6-1 and TRBJ2-1, with TRBD2 as a possible D gene (5 bases). The receptor was derived from a male donor with ankylosing spondylitis. Sequenced: blood, either unsorted or a sorted T cell fraction (not recorded which). CDR3 residues: CASSDTTLAEQFF. The CDR3 DNA reads TGTGCCAGCAGTGATACAACTTTAGCGGAGCAGTTCTTC.